The next 10 T cell receptor beta chains were all read from a single sample in a study of CD8+ T cells in alopecia areata. RNA extraction and reverse transcription yielded cDNA as sequencing template. Assay: immunoSEQ multiplex PCR; the TCRdb copy retains only in-frame clones and omits some. Altogether over 250,000 clones were found in the sample, and no singletons occur. Cells that came from pooled cutaneous lymph nodes were sorted using CD4, CD8alpha, NKG2D, NKG2ACE and other markers. The sequencing sample was made of CD4+ T cells sorted from a lymph node. These receptors originate from a C3H/HeJ mouse with alopecia areata. This strain's MHC haplotype is H2-k.

In its sample, this clone was seen a few times. Gene names are the mouse ones. The CDR3 end is not reached by the read, which stops 4 residues before it; the germline J gene fills it in. The J gene is TRBJ2-3, the V gene TRBV13-1; 12 bases map to TRBD2. CDR1 and CDR2 (germline): NSHNY, SYGAGN. This CDR3 is 16 amino acids long. J was trimmed by 4 bases and V by 0 bases; bases with no gene match: 3. The CDR3 sequence: CASSDATGGATETLYF. The DNA read from the CDR3 is TGTGCCAGCAGTGATGCGACTGGGGGGGCGACAGAA.

This clone was detected a few times. Mouse germline and gene names are used. The missing CDR3 end, 4 residues past where the read stops, is filled in from the germline J gene. The same CDR3 arises from other DNA sequences in this sample as well. The V gene is TRBV13-1, the J gene TRBJ2-1; TRBD2 agrees at 12 bases. The CDR3 has 15 amino acids. The germline gives CDR1 NSHNY, CDR2 SYGAGN. The CDR3 spells CASSGGLGGLAEQFF. The sequenced part of the CDR3 DNA is TGTGCCAGCAGTGGCGGACTGGGGGGGTTGGCT.

Remarks on this clone: The gene names here belong to mouse. Read sequence stops 4 residues before the CDR3 end, and the germline J gene provides the missing end. The gene calls are TRBV1 and TRBJ2-4, with D possibly being TRBD1 (6 bases). CDR1 is NSQYPW, CDR2 LRSPGD, per germline (reference sequence). The CDR3 totals 15 residues. V lost 3 bases and J 2 bases, leaving 12 bases between the germline ends. The CDR3 DNA, read in part, is TGCACCTGCAGTGCCCTCGGACAGTATCAAAAC. The encoded protein is CTCSALGQYQN. The whole CDR3 region reads CTCSALGQYQNTLYF.

This clone was counted ten times or more. The genes and germline here are from mouse. From the germline J gene comes the end of the CDR3, since the read stops 3 residues before it. Other DNA sequences in the same sample also yield this CDR3. J is TRBJ1-6 and V is TRBV1; 7 nucleotides agree with TRBD1. TRBJ1-6 qualifies as an ORF whose function is uncertain. The V segment lost 0 bases and the J segment 4 bases; nucleotides outside the gene matches: 0. CDR3 size: 15 residues. The germline CDR1 and CDR2 sequences are NSQYPW and LRSPGD (reference sequence). The CDR3 DNA, read in part, is TGCACCTGCAGTGCAGACAGGGGGTATAATTCGCCC. Translation: CTCSADRGYNSP. The entire CDR3 reads CTCSADRGYNSPLYF.

As concerns this clone: Gene names and germline refer to mouse. The read stops 4 residues short of the end of the CDR3; the missing end is completed from the germline J gene. This rearrangement joins TRBV1 to TRBJ2-7; TRBD2 might be the D (5 bases). Deletions cut 1 base from V and 0 bases from J, with 7 bases between. Germline values: CDR1 NSQYPW, CDR2 LRSPGD (reference sequence). The CDR3 runs 14 residues. The CDR3 reads CTCSAVWDSYEQYF. The covered CDR3 bases are TGCACCTGCAGTGCAGTCTGGGACTCCTAT. Variable domain in full (rest from reference TRBV1 and TRBJ2-7): VTLLEQNPRWRLVPRGQAVNLRCILKNSQYPWMSWYQQDLQKQLQWLFTLRSPGDKEVKSLPGADYLATRVTDTELRLQVANMSQGRTLYCTCSAVWDSYEQYFGPGTRLTVL.

This clone was picked up a small number of times. Here the gene names and germline are mouse. The read ends 4 residues shy of where the CDR3 ends; the end is completed using the germline J gene. The V gene is TRBV29, the J gene TRBJ2-1; D is perhaps TRBD1 (6 bases). Germline CDR1 reads MSHET; CDR2 reads SYDVDS. V lost 3 bases and J 2 bases, leaving 8 bases between the germline ends. The CDR3 runs 14 residues. CDR3 protein: CASSLGQYYAEQFF. The DNA read from the CDR3 is TGTGCTAGCAGTTTGGGACAATACTATGCT.

Remarks on this clone: Mouse gene names and germline throughout. The observed sequence ends 4 residues before the CDR3 terminus, with the missing tail filled in from the germline J gene. This chain uses TRBV19 with TRBJ2-5; weak D call: TRBD2 (5 bases). Germline loops: CDR1 FNHDT, CDR2 SITEND (reference sequence). Between the trimmed V and J ends, which lost 4 bases and 0 bases, there was a span of 9 bases. The CDR3 covers 14 residues. CDR3 protein: CASSPSGNQDTQYF. The DNA read from the CDR3 is TGTGCCAGCAGTCCCTCTGGGAACCAAGAC.

A remark on this clone: Germline and genes here are mouse. The CDR3 end lies 4 residues beyond the end of the read and is filled in from the germline J gene. The chain employs TRBV14 and TRBJ2-4; D might be TRBD1 (7 bases). The ends were cut back, 4 bases at V and 1 base at J, with 16 bases in the middle. In germline, CDR1 is SGHDT, CDR2 FRDEAV. The CDR3 contains 16 residues. CDR3 loop: CASSPDRVGGQNTLYF. Incomplete CDR3 DNA: TGTGCCAGCAGTCCTGACAGGGTGGGGGGTCAAAAC.

This clone was seen a handful of times. Mouse germline and gene names are used. The read comes to an end 4 residues before the CDR3 does, leaving the germline J gene to fill in the end. The gene calls are TRBV19 and TRBJ1-1; 7 bases align to TRBD1. The V gene's germline CDR1 is FNHDT and CDR2 SITEND (reference sequence). The CDR3 sequence is 14 residues long. CDR3 bases read: TGTGCCAGCAGTATACCCCGACAGGGCCCA. This translates into CASSIPRQGP. The complete CDR3 sequence is CASSIPRQGPEVFF.

This clone was counted only a few times. Any gene name here is a mouse gene name. The sequenced fragment ends 4 residues before the CDR3 boundary, so the rest is inferred from the germline J gene. This sequence joins TRBV13-3 and TRBJ2-3; 7 bases are shared with TRBD2. V trimming: 3 bases; J trimming: 0 bases; junction bases outside the gene matches: 4. This CDR3 region has 15 residues. Germline V gene data show CDR1 as NNHDY and CDR2 as SYVADS. This CDR3 is CASSVTGLSAETLYF. CDR3 DNA (partial): TGTGCCAGCAGTGTGACTGGGCTTAGTGCAGAA.